The T cell receptor (beta chain) under discussion was sequenced for a study of patients and donors after allogeneic stem cell transplantation. CDR3 size: 14 residues. V lost 6 bases to trimming and J lost 5 bases, with 16 bases between them. CDR1 and CDR2 from the germline V gene are MGHRA and YSYEKL. TCRdb used MiXCR to reprocess the RT-PCR reads, holding one entry per CDR3 protein. Among about a million distinct CDR3 sequences listed, about 20% were seen once. The receptor was isolated from a human donor who was either an allogeneic HSCT recipient or a stem cell or donor lymphocyte infusion donor (not recorded which). It is not recorded whose cells these are; they may come from a transplant donor. Specimen: blood, either unsorted or a sorted T cell fraction (not recorded which). The gene calls are TRBV4-1 and TRBJ1-2; D is ambiguous. This CDR3 is CASRPLEVGYGYTF. CDR3 sequence (DNA): TGCGCCAGCAGGCCGTTGGAGGTTGGGTATGGCTACACCTTC.